The rows below give T cell receptor beta chains drawn from one sample of a study of shared clonotypes between healthy human individuals. This table comes from immunoSEQ multiplex PCR, and its TCRdb copy is limited to in-frame clones, with some not included. Among 1.5 million to 2.5 million clones listed, just under 95% were seen once. Sequencing was performed on naive CD8+ T cells sorted from blood. These receptors were collected from a man aged 18 to 29 in good health. The CDR3 runs from the conserved cysteine through the conserved F or W. D genes are given only for firm matches. Rows may omit the clone size; those that give it use once, few, many or a size class.

cdr3_nt: TGTGCCAGCAGTGATAGGGGGGAGGGCTTATACGAGCAGTACTTC
cdr3_aa: CASSDRGEGLYEQYF
d_call: -
j_call: TRBJ2-7
v_call: TRBV2
clone_size: once

cdr3_nt: TGTGCCAGCAGTGGTGGAGGGTTGGGGGGACTCTACAATGAGCAGTTCTTC
cdr3_aa: CASSGGGLGGLYNEQFF
d_call: -
j_call: TRBJ2-1
v_call: TRBV2
clone_size: -

cdr3_nt: TGTGCCAGCAGCCCGCAGACTAGCAGCACTACCTCCTACGAGCAGTACTTC
cdr3_aa: CASSPQTSSTTSYEQYF
d_call: TRBD2
j_call: TRBJ2-7
v_call: TRBV5-4
clone_size: -

cdr3_nt: TGTGCCAGCACCAAGGGGGCAGGGTTGAACACTGAAGCTTTCTTT
cdr3_aa: CASTKGAGLNTEAFF
d_call: TRBD1
j_call: TRBJ1-1
v_call: TRBV9
clone_size: -

cdr3_nt: TGTGCCAGCCGGGATGGGTACGAGCAGTACTTC
cdr3_aa: CASRDGYEQYF
d_call: -
j_call: TRBJ2-7
v_call: TRBV10-3
clone_size: -

cdr3_nt: TGCGCCAGCAGCCAAGCAGGGGGCTGGAATGAGCAGTTCTTC
cdr3_aa: CASSQAGGWNEQFF
d_call: TRBD1
j_call: TRBJ2-1
v_call: TRBV4-3
clone_size: -

cdr3_nt: TGCGCCAGCAGCCAAGGACAGGTTACCTACGAGCAGTACTTC
cdr3_aa: CASSQGQVTYEQYF
d_call: -
j_call: TRBJ2-7
v_call: TRBV4-1
clone_size: -

cdr3_nt: TGTGCCAGCAGTTCATCTCCCTCTGACTCTGGGGCCAACGTCCTGACTTTC
cdr3_aa: CASSSSPSDSGANVLTF
d_call: -
j_call: TRBJ2-6
v_call: TRBV27
clone_size: -

cdr3_nt: TGTGCCAGCAGCTTCCTGCCGGCGGCTTCCTACGAGCAGTACTTC
cdr3_aa: CASSFLPAASYEQYF
d_call: -
j_call: TRBJ2-7
v_call: TRBV7-9
clone_size: -

cdr3_nt: TGTGCCAGCAGCTTAGCAAGGCGAGCGGGAGTCAACGAGCAGTACTTC
cdr3_aa: CASSLARRAGVNEQYF
d_call: TRBD2
j_call: TRBJ2-7
v_call: TRBV7-6
clone_size: -

cdr3_nt: TGTGCCTATAACCGGGAGTACGGCCTCCACTTT
cdr3_aa: CAYNREYGLHF
d_call: -
j_call: TRBJ1-6
v_call: TRBV30
clone_size: -

cdr3_nt: TGTGCCAGCAGTTTAACTACAGTCTCCTACGAGCAGTACTTC
cdr3_aa: CASSLTTVSYEQYF
d_call: -
j_call: TRBJ2-7
v_call: TRBV2
clone_size: -

cdr3_nt: TGTGCCAGCAGCGCACTACAGGGGAACACTGAAGCTTTCTTT
cdr3_aa: CASSALQGNTEAFF
d_call: -
j_call: TRBJ1-1
v_call: TRBV7-6
clone_size: once

cdr3_nt: TGTGCCACCTTAGTCGGGCGCGCCGAGCAGTACTTC
cdr3_aa: CATLVGRAEQYF
d_call: -
j_call: TRBJ2-7
v_call: TRBV11-2
clone_size: -

cdr3_nt: TGTGCCAGCAGCTCACAGGGGACCAATGGCTACACCTTC
cdr3_aa: CASSSQGTNGYTF
d_call: TRBD1
j_call: TRBJ1-2
v_call: TRBV5-6
clone_size: -

cdr3_nt: TGTGCCAGCAGCTTGTCCGGATCCTATAACACAGATACGCAGTATTTT
cdr3_aa: CASSLSGSYNTDTQYF
d_call: -
j_call: TRBJ2-3
v_call: TRBV7-9
clone_size: -

cdr3_nt: TGCGCCAGCAGCCAATTGGCTAGCTCTACGGCCTACAATGAGCAGTTCTTC
cdr3_aa: CASSQLASSTAYNEQFF
d_call: -
j_call: TRBJ2-1
v_call: TRBV4-3
clone_size: -

cdr3_nt: TGTGCCAGCAGTTTTCGGGGGGGACAGGCGGGGCGAGAGACCCAGTACTTC
cdr3_aa: CASSFRGGQAGRETQYF
d_call: -
j_call: TRBJ2-5
v_call: TRBV27
clone_size: -

cdr3_nt: TGCAGCGTGACAGGGAATCCTGAAGCTTTCTTT
cdr3_aa: CSVTGNPEAFF
d_call: TRBD1
j_call: TRBJ1-1
v_call: TRBV29-1
clone_size: -

cdr3_nt: TGCGCCAGCAGCCTTAGGCGGGACACAGCCTACGAGCAGTACTTC
cdr3_aa: CASSLRRDTAYEQYF
d_call: -
j_call: TRBJ2-7
v_call: TRBV4-1
clone_size: -

cdr3_nt: TGCAGCGTTGAAGGGTTCGGAACCGGGGAGCTGTTTTTT
cdr3_aa: CSVEGFGTGELFF
d_call: -
j_call: TRBJ2-2
v_call: TRBV29-1
clone_size: -

cdr3_nt: TGTGCCAGCAGCAAAGGGGGTGGGGTCATCGGCTACGAGCAGTACTTC
cdr3_aa: CASSKGGGVIGYEQYF
d_call: -
j_call: TRBJ2-7
v_call: TRBV21-1
clone_size: -

cdr3_nt: TGTGCCAGCAGTTTCGCAGGACCTAACACTGAAGCTTTCTTT
cdr3_aa: CASSFAGPNTEAFF
d_call: -
j_call: TRBJ1-1
v_call: TRBV27
clone_size: -

cdr3_nt: TGCAGCGTTGAAGATCTCGGCGAGCAGTACTTC
cdr3_aa: CSVEDLGEQYF
d_call: -
j_call: TRBJ2-7
v_call: TRBV29-1
clone_size: -

cdr3_nt: TGTGCCAGCAGCTCGAGGGACAGCACCTACGAGCAGTACTTC
cdr3_aa: CASSSRDSTYEQYF
d_call: TRBD1
j_call: TRBJ2-7
v_call: TRBV5-4
clone_size: -

cdr3_nt: TGTGCCAGCAGCTTGGAGACCGGGGAGCTGTTTTTT
cdr3_aa: CASSLETGELFF
d_call: -
j_call: TRBJ2-2
v_call: TRBV13
clone_size: few

cdr3_nt: TGTGCCAGCAGTGATGACCTGACTCAGCCCCAGCATTTT
cdr3_aa: CASSDDLTQPQHF
d_call: -
j_call: TRBJ1-5
v_call: TRBV6-1
clone_size: -

cdr3_nt: TGCGCCAGCAGCCAAACAGGGTACTACGAGCAGTACTTC
cdr3_aa: CASSQTGYYEQYF
d_call: -
j_call: TRBJ2-7
v_call: TRBV4-1
clone_size: -

cdr3_nt: TGCGCCAGCAGCCAACGAAGCGGGACCTCCTACGAGCAGTACTTC
cdr3_aa: CASSQRSGTSYEQYF
d_call: TRBD2
j_call: TRBJ2-7
v_call: TRBV4-3
clone_size: -

cdr3_nt: TGCGCCACCCAGGGGGTTAGCTACGAGCAGTACTTC
cdr3_aa: CATQGVSYEQYF
d_call: TRBD1
j_call: TRBJ2-7
v_call: TRBV10-2
clone_size: -

cdr3_nt: TGTGCCTTTCAATTGGGGCAGGGTAATGAAAAACTGTTTTTT
cdr3_aa: CAFQLGQGNEKLFF
d_call: -
j_call: TRBJ1-4
v_call: TRBV2
clone_size: -

cdr3_nt: TGTGCCAGCAGCGAGGAGGGGTACACTGAAGCTTTCTTT
cdr3_aa: CASSEEGYTEAFF
d_call: -
j_call: TRBJ1-1
v_call: TRBV2
clone_size: -

cdr3_nt: TGTGCCCCGTTTGGGGGACGAGGGAACACTGAAGCTTTCTTT
cdr3_aa: CAPFGGRGNTEAFF
d_call: -
j_call: TRBJ1-1
v_call: TRBV28
clone_size: -

cdr3_nt: TGTGCCAGCAGTTACGGTCCTGAAGCTTTCTTT
cdr3_aa: CASSYGPEAFF
d_call: -
j_call: TRBJ1-1
v_call: TRBV6-5
clone_size: few

cdr3_nt: TGTGCCACCGGTGGGTTTGGTCTGGGGAGTGTCACAGATACGCAGTATTTT
cdr3_aa: CATGGFGLGSVTDTQYF
d_call: -
j_call: TRBJ2-3
v_call: TRBV15
clone_size: -

cdr3_nt: TGCAGCGTTGAAGATCGAAGGGGCTACGAGCAGTACTTC
cdr3_aa: CSVEDRRGYEQYF
d_call: -
j_call: TRBJ2-7
v_call: TRBV29-1
clone_size: -

cdr3_nt: TGTGCCAGCAGTTCGATTGGGACAGGTTACTTCTACGAGCAGTACTTC
cdr3_aa: CASSSIGTGYFYEQYF
d_call: TRBD1
j_call: TRBJ2-7
v_call: TRBV27
clone_size: -

cdr3_nt: TGCGCCAGCAGCTTTACTACAGCGGGAGGGACCTACAATGAGCAGTTCTTC
cdr3_aa: CASSFTTAGGTYNEQFF
d_call: TRBD2
j_call: TRBJ2-1
v_call: TRBV5-1
clone_size: -

cdr3_nt: TGCGCCAGCAGCTTGGCTGGGACACCCTACGAGCAGTACTTC
cdr3_aa: CASSLAGTPYEQYF
d_call: -
j_call: TRBJ2-7
v_call: TRBV5-1
clone_size: once

cdr3_nt: TGTGCCAGCGTCTCGGTTGGCAATGAGCAGTTCTTC
cdr3_aa: CASVSVGNEQFF
d_call: -
j_call: TRBJ2-1
v_call: TRBV5-5
clone_size: -

cdr3_nt: TGCGCCAGCAGCCAAGATTATTGGACAGGGGGCCACGAGCAGTACTTC
cdr3_aa: CASSQDYWTGGHEQYF
d_call: TRBD1
j_call: TRBJ2-7
v_call: TRBV4-3
clone_size: -

cdr3_nt: TGTGCCAGCAGTTACTCGGAAGGCAATCAGCCCCAGCATTTT
cdr3_aa: CASSYSEGNQPQHF
d_call: -
j_call: TRBJ1-5
v_call: TRBV6-6
clone_size: -

cdr3_nt: TGCGCCAGCAGCTTGGACGGGCCCCCCTATAATTCACCCCTCCACTTT
cdr3_aa: CASSLDGPPYNSPLHF
d_call: -
j_call: TRBJ1-6
v_call: TRBV5-1
clone_size: -

cdr3_nt: TGCAGTGCCCGAAAAGACTACGAGCAGTACTTC
cdr3_aa: CSARKDYEQYF
d_call: -
j_call: TRBJ2-7
v_call: TRBV20-1
clone_size: -

cdr3_nt: TGCGCCAGCAGCCAAGAGAATGGCGCGGGAGTAGGCGCCGGGGAGCTGTTTTTT
cdr3_aa: CASSQENGAGVGAGELFF
d_call: TRBD2
j_call: TRBJ2-2
v_call: TRBV4-3
clone_size: -

cdr3_nt: TGTGCCAGCAGTGCAGACTACAGTCGGGGAGTGGATACGCAGTATTTT
cdr3_aa: CASSADYSRGVDTQYF
d_call: -
j_call: TRBJ2-3
v_call: TRBV6-1
clone_size: -